The clone carrying this T cell receptor (beta chain) was observed a handful of times. This record belongs to a study of T cells in Graves' hyperthyroidism and ophthalmopathy. RNA transcripts yielded amplified TCR beta CDR3 regions. The HTBI primer set served for first-round RT-PCR of the TCR CDR3. TCRdb reprocessed the multiplex PCR reads via MiXCR and lists one record per CDR3 protein. Found here are a few hundred thousand distinct CDR3 sequences, roughly 15% of them singletons; the top ten hold 30%. Germline assignment: CDR1 LNHDA and CDR2 SQIVND (reference sequence). The CDR3 has 18 residues. V shed 7 bases and J 1 base; nucleotides not matched to a gene: 9.

The chain has TRBV19 and TRBJ2-1; 14 positions match TRBD2. Specimen: blood. The source is a woman aged 50 to 65 with Graves' hyperthyroidism that later progressed to Graves' ophthalmopathy. The CDR3 DNA reads as TGTGCCAGTACCTCCGGGACTAGCGGGAGAGGATCCTACAATGAGCAGTTCTTC. Its protein product is CASTSGTSGRGSYNEQFF.